This T cell receptor (beta chain) was sequenced during a study of blood T cell repertoires in COVID-19. At the level of the study: Both acute and convalescent COVID-19 samples were obtained from the United States, Italy and Spain. From T cells, B-cell-depleted T cells, or PBMCs came the material, which was cDNA or gDNA.

With V trimmed by 2 bases and J by 5 bases, 8 bases remained unmatched. From germline, CDR1 is MNHNS and CDR2 SASEGT. This CDR3 is built from 16 residues. In the study's own analysis: Reference gene primer amplification gave nucleated cell count estimates. Repertoires were generated with immunoSEQ multiplex PCR, while TCRdb's copy carries only in-frame clones and drops some. V, J and clone size are those of that table, while D and trimming were read from the DNA. The sample has hundreds of thousands of clones, about four fifths seen once. The specimen sequenced was peripheral blood. The origin of this receptor is an elderly man with acute or convalescent COVID-19. The rearrangement uses TRBV6-1 and TRBJ1-4; 7 bases align to TRBD1. CDR3 sequence: CASSELLTGPNEKLFF. DNA of the CDR3: TGTGCCAGCAGTGAACTGCTGACAGGGCCCAATGAAAAACTGTTTTTT.